This entry is about one T cell receptor beta chain. Here immunoSEQ multiplex PCR was the method, and the copy in TCRdb shows in-frame clones only, minus some. The sample shows 45,000 to 55,000 clones, almost 95% of them seen only once. These data originate in a study of T cell changes during pregnancy in multiple sclerosis. CDR3 length: 15 amino acids. V gave up 0 bases and J gave up 4 bases, with 12 bases separating them. CDR1 and CDR2 (germline): MGHRA, YSYEKL. This specimen was peripheral blood, taken in the third trimester of pregnancy. The sequence came from a female donor with multiple sclerosis, enrolled in a pregnancy study. The chain links TRBV4-1 to TRBJ2-5, with D possibly being TRBD1 (5 bases). The CDR3 bases are TGCGCCAGCAGCCAAGAGGAAGGGGTTTCAGAGACCCAGTACTTC. Protein product: CASSQEEGVSETQYF.